The present T cell receptor beta chain was sequenced within a study of blood T cells in healthy people across ages. Findings and caveats of the study: Observed TCR beta diversity per million T cells went down as age went up. This fall followed a roughly linear course with age.

With respect to this clonotype: Antigen: not known.

A sample-barcoded 5' primer and a J-beta primer mix were used in a second PCR of about 7 to 11 cycles. Researchers report that a template-switch adaptor with 12 random nucleotides tagged each cDNA molecule. TCRdb re-called the 5' RACE reads through MiXCR, storing one row per CDR3 protein. The data hold around 1,700,000 distinct CDR3 sequences, with about 28% observed a single time. Germline lookup yields CDR1 SEHNR and CDR2 FQNEAQ (reference sequence). The CDR3 has 16 residues. V lost 2 bases and J lost 13, with 26 bases in between. This chain uses TRBV7-9 with TRBJ2-5; D might be TRBD2 (6 bases). The receptor was derived from a woman between 25 and 40 years old in good health. The material sequenced was blood. CDR3 in DNA: TGTGCCAGCAGCTTATTCAGTCTGGCGGGAAAGAACGAGCGGTACTTC. It is translated as CASSLFSLAGKNERYF.